The source of this T cell receptor (beta chain) is a study of tumor and adjacent non-tumor tissue in lung cancer. Study-wide background: Histology: about twelve adenocarcinoma, a couple of squamous cell carcinoma, 1 small cell lung cancer. Overall study results and limits: Compared with tumor, normal lung showed significantly lower TCR diversity. In normal lung, the top 100 clones were significantly more dominant than in tumor.

This sample's RNA came from whole unsorted tissue. More than 3 cm separated this lung sample from the edge of the tumor. TCRbeta libraries were built with three rounds of nested PCR, modified from ARM-PCR. TCRdb passed the multiplex PCR reads through MiXCR, listing each CDR3 protein once. The sample includes 45,000 or so distinct CDR3 sequences, approximately 59% of them seen just once. Worth noting for this clonotype: Its antigen is unidentified. This may stem from a read error, because a much larger clone lies one nucleotide away.

The sequencing sample was made of distant non-tumor lung tissue. The sequence derives from a woman between 35 and 50 years old with non-small cell lung cancer.

The CDR3 DNA reads TGTGCCAGCAGTTCCCGGACAGGGATGAATCAGCCCCCGCATTTT. Amino acids: CASSSRTGMNQPPHF. The J gene is TRBJ1-5, the V gene TRBV28, with TRBD1 matching over 8 bases. From germline, CDR1 is MDHEN and CDR2 SYDVKM. The CDR3 loop spans 15 amino acids. Variable domain in full (rest from reference TRBV28 and TRBJ1-5): DVKVTQSSRYLVKRTGEKVFLECVQDMDHENMFWYRQDPGLGLRLIYFSYDVKMKEKGDIPEGYSVSREKKERFSLILESASTNQTSMYLCASSSRTGMNQPPHFGDGTRLSIL.